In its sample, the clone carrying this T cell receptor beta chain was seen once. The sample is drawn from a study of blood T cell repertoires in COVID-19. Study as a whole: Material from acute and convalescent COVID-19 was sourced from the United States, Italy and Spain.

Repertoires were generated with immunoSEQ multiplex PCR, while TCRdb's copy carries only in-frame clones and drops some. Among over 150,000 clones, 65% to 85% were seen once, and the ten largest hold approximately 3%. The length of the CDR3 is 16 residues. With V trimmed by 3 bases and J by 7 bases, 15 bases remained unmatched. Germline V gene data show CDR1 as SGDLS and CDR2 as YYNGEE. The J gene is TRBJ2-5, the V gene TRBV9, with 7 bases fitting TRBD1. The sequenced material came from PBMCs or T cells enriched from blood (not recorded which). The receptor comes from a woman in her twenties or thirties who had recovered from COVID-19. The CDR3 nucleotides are TGTGCCAGCAGCGCCCAGGGGGAGCCTACGTTAGGGACCCAGTACTTC. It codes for CASSAQGEPTLGTQYF. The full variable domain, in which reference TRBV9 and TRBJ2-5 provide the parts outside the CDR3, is DSGVTQTPKHLITATGQRVTLRCSPRSGDLSVYWYQQSLDQGLQFLIQYYNGEERAKGNILERFSAQQFPDLHSELNLSSLELGDSALYFCASSAQGEPTLGTQYFGPGTRLLVL.